The next 18 T cell receptor beta chains were all read from a single sample in a study of cytomegalovirus exposure and HLA in healthy donors. Use of 60 Vbeta and 13 Jbeta primers characterized the PCR. Repertoires were generated with immunoSEQ multiplex PCR, while TCRdb's copy carries only in-frame clones and drops some. This table has 120,000 to 150,000 clones, less than 85% appearing once. Sample: PBMCs. The origin of the receptors is a man aged 35-49 years in good health and CMV-seronegative.

The chain links TRBV25-1 to TRBJ1-5; 7 nucleotides line up with TRBD1. This CDR3 comprises 14 residues. The trim removed 2 bases at V and 2 bases at J, leaving 0 bases unmatched. Germline CDR1 reads MGHDK; CDR2 reads SYGVNS. CDR3 loop: CASSEQGGNQPQHF. The CDR3 DNA is TGTGCCAGCAGTGAACAGGGGGGCAATCAGCCCCAGCATTTT. Using reference TRBV25-1 and TRBJ1-5 for the parts outside the CDR3, the full variable domain is EADIYQTPRYLVIGTGKKITLECSQTMGHDKMYWYQQDPGMELHLIHYSYGVNSTEKGDLSSESTVSRIRTEHFPLTLESARPSHTSQYLCASSEQGGNQPQHFGDGTRLSIL.

The chain has TRBV7-9 and TRBJ1-2; 7 positions match TRBD1. Germline CDR1 SEHNR, CDR2 FQNEAQ (reference sequence). The V and J ends lost 5 bases and 0 bases, in that order; junction bases with no gene match: 6. This CDR3 contains 15 residues. CDR3 loop: CASSPARGTNYGYTF. In DNA form, the CDR3 reads TGTGCCAGCAGCCCGGCCAGGGGGACTAACTATGGCTACACCTTC.

Comments on this clone: One end of the junction varies from germline; a read error may be responsible. The same CDR3 is also encoded by other DNA sequences in this sample. The V call is TRBV7-6, the J call TRBJ2-7; 7 nucleotides agree with TRBD1. CDR1 and CDR2 from the germline V gene are SGHVS and FNYEAQ. This CDR3 is built from 14 residues. In DNA, the CDR3 is TGTGCCAGCAGCTTGGATTCCGACAGGGAGTTGCAGGACTTC. Translating it yields CASSLDSDRELQDF. The whole variable domain, remainder taken from reference TRBV7-6 and TRBJ2-7, is GAGVSQSPRYKVTKRGQDVALRCDPISGHVSLYWYRQALGQGPEFLTYFNYEAQQDKSGLPNDRFSAERPEGSISTLTIQRTEQRDSAMYRCASSLDSDRELQDFGPGTRLTVT.

The chain has TRBV28 and TRBJ2-7; 11 bases fit TRBD1. CDR3 length: 15 amino acids. Germline CDR1 MDHEN, CDR2 SYDVKM. V gave up 5 bases and J gave up 3 bases; unmatched junction bases: 6. In nucleotides, the CDR3 is TGTGCCAGCAGTACGGGGACAGGGGGGGACTACGAGCAGTACTTC. Translation gives CASSTGTGGDYEQYF.

The chain joins TRBV11-1 to TRBJ1-1; TRBD1 is a possible D gene (5 bases). The germline gives CDR1 SGHAT, CDR2 FQDESV (reference sequence). The CDR3 is 14 amino acids. Trimming shortened V by 0 bases and J by 4 bases, and 9 bases separated the two germline ends. As DNA, the CDR3 is TGTGCCAGCAGCTTAGCGGGGGGAAGCACTGAAGCTTTCTTT. Its protein is CASSLAGGSTEAFF.

The chain couples TRBV6-1 to TRBJ2-1; the match to TRBD2 covers 8 bases. Germline V CDR1 and CDR2: MNHNS, SASEGT. This CDR3 contains 13 residues. V was clipped by 2 bases and J by 10 bases; unmatched bases: 4. The CDR3 nucleotides are TGTGCCAGCAGTGAATACGGGAGGGAGGAGCAGTTCTTC. Amino acid sequence: CASSEYGREEQFF.

The CDR3: CASSVLNPGQNYGYTF. The DNA for the CDR3 is TGTGCCAGCAGCGTCCTAAACCCCGGACAGAACTATGGCTACACCTTC. The rearrangement joins TRBV5-5 to TRBJ1-2, with D maybe TRBD1 (6 bases). CDR3 length: 16 amino acids. V was pared by 4 bases and J by 2 bases, with 18 bases between. Germline CDR1 and CDR2: SGHKS and YYEKEE (reference sequence).

This chain joins TRBV28 and TRBJ2-7, with D possibly TRBD1 on 5 matching bases. The CDR3 has 14 residues. The ends were cut back, 5 bases at V and 2 bases at J, with 13 bases in the middle. Germline lookup yields CDR1 MDHEN and CDR2 SYDVKM. In nucleotides, the CDR3 is TGTGCCAGCAGTCTCCCCGACAGAGCCTACGAGCAGTACTTC. This codes for CASSLPDRAYEQYF.

The chain uses TRBV5-1 and TRBJ2-7, with 7 bases identical to TRBD1. V shed 7 bases, J shed 2 bases, and the junction held 6 bases outside the gene matches. The germline V gene encodes CDR1 SGHRS and CDR2 YFSETQ. The CDR3 runs to 13 residues. The CDR3 loop is CASGPTGTYEQYF. CDR3 nucleotides: TGCGCCAGCGGACCGACAGGGACCTACGAGCAGTACTTC.

This chain links TRBV27 with TRBJ1-1; D call uncertain. CDR1 is MNHEY and CDR2 is SMNVEV in the germline V gene (reference sequence). This CDR3 comprises 13 residues. With 3 bases removed from V and 1 base from J, the gap between germline ends came to 6 bases. The CDR3 reads CASSFSGNTEAFF. The CDR3 DNA is TGTGCCAGCAGTTTTAGCGGGAACACTGAAGCTTTCTTT.

The sample holds a few counts of this clone. The chain employs TRBV18 and TRBJ2-7; TRBD2 matches 11 bases. The CDR3 loop spans 18 amino acids. The germline V gene encodes CDR1 KGHSH and CDR2 LQKENI. CDR3: CATNPRGLAGDRSYEQYF. The CDR3 DNA follows: TGTGCTACCAATCCCCGAGGACTAGCGGGTGATAGGTCCTACGAGCAGTACTTC.

The chain employs TRBV5-1 and TRBJ2-5; 12 nucleotides line up with TRBD2. The V gene's germline CDR1 is SGHRS and CDR2 YFSETQ. J was trimmed by 2 bases and V by 3 bases; bases with no gene match: 2. The CDR3 runs to 15 residues. The DNA of the CDR3 is TGCGCCAGCAGCTCCGGACTAGCGGGGCAAGAGACCCAGTACTTC. Amino acid sequence: CASSSGLAGQETQYF.

This clone was detected only once. The chain recombines TRBV28 with TRBJ2-3; TRBD2 agrees at 9 bases. Trimming removed 6 bases from V and 3 bases from J; junction bases left unmatched: 4. The CDR3 spans 14 residues. Germline V gene lookup returns CDR1 MDHEN and CDR2 SYDVKM. For the CDR3, the DNA is TGTGCCAGCAGAGCGGGGGGCAGGACAGATACGCAGTATTTT. Protein product: CASRAGGRTDTQYF.

The rearrangement uses TRBV29-1 and TRBJ1-6; 12 bases are a match to TRBD1. Germline values: CDR1 SQVTM, CDR2 ANQGSEA. The V segment lost 6 bases and the J segment 7 bases; nucleotides outside the gene matches: 4. The CDR3 runs 14 residues. The CDR3: CSVQGQGANSPLHF. For the CDR3, the DNA is TGCAGCGTGCAGGGACAGGGGGCGAATTCACCCCTCCACTTT.

V is TRBV10-3 and J is TRBJ2-1; TRBD1 might be the D (6 bases). The germline gives CDR1 ENHRY, CDR2 SYGVKD. This CDR3 region has 14 residues. Trimming left V 11 bases short and J 8 bases short, with 22 bases between. The DNA for the CDR3 is TGTGCCGGTGGCCGGGACGACAGGTTGGATGAGCAGTTCTTC. As protein: CAGGRDDRLDEQFF.

The gene calls are TRBV28 and TRBJ2-7, with a weak D call TRBD2 (7 bases). Germline CDR1 and CDR2: MDHEN and SYDVKM. This CDR3 comprises 14 residues. V gave up 3 bases and J gave up 3 bases, with 12 bases separating them. As DNA, the CDR3 is TGTGCCAGCAGTTTCGGGGGGCAATACTACGAGCAGTACTTC. Amino acid sequence: CASSFGGQYYEQYF.

This rearrangement joins TRBV4-1 to TRBJ1-4, with D tentatively TRBD1 (5 bases). The germline V and J ends were trimmed by 3 bases and 0 bases, with 8 bases remaining between them. The CDR3 is made up of 15 amino acids. Germline CDR1 reads MGHRA; CDR2 reads YSYEKL. The CDR3 sequence is CASSQNRPTNEKLFF. CDR3 in DNA: TGCGCCAGCAGCCAGAACAGGCCAACTAATGAAAAACTGTTTTTT.

The rearrangement joins TRBV11-3 to TRBJ2-5; tentative D call: TRBD2 (6 bases). V lost 5 bases to trimming and J lost 0 bases, with 16 bases between them. The V gene's germline CDR1 is SGHNT and CDR2 YENEEA. This CDR3 has 16 amino acids. The CDR3 nucleotides read TGTGCCAGCAGCCCCGGGGATTTAGCGGACCAAGAGACCCAGTACTTC. As protein: CASSPGDLADQETQYF.